These 20 T cell receptor beta chains were sequenced from one sample in a study of control samples from healthy donors and cancer patients. Libraries were prepared by immunoSEQ multiplex PCR; TCRdb keeps only in-frame clonotypes and omits some of them. The sample has around 150,000 clones, about 87% seen once; the top ten hold around 12%. The material sequenced was blood. All receptors come from a man in his thirties or forties in good health.

This rearrangement joins TRBV6-2 or TRBV6-3 to TRBJ2-7, with D possibly TRBD2 on 6 matching bases. The CDR3 is 12 amino acids. Trimming shortened V by 1 base and J by 6 bases, and 7 bases separated the two germline ends. CDR1 and CDR2 from the germline V gene are MNHEY and SVGEGT. CDR3 sequence reads: CASSYWGGEQYF. CDR3 sequence (DNA): TGTGCCAGCAGTTACTGGGGAGGCGAGCAGTACTTC.

A word on this clone: A much larger clone lies one base from this, so it may be a read error. The rearrangement joins TRBV3-1 (or the pseudogene TRBV3-2) to TRBJ1-6; D is unclear. The V and J ends lost 1 base and 7 bases respectively, with 2 bases between them. The CDR3 contains 12 residues. Germline assignment: CDR1 LGHDT and CDR2 YNNKEL (reference sequence). In nucleotides, the CDR3 is TGTGCCAGCAGCCAAGCGAATTCACCCCTCCACTTT. Residues: CASSQANSPLHF.

The chain combines TRBV6-2 or TRBV6-3 with TRBJ2-7; D is possibly TRBD2 (6 bases). This CDR3 region has 14 residues. Looked up from germline, CDR1 is MNHEY and CDR2 is SVGEGT. Trimming left V 4 bases short and J 0 bases short, with 10 bases between. The CDR3, as DNA: TGTGCCAGCAGTTCGGCGGGACTCTCCTACGAGCAGTACTTC. It codes for CASSSAGLSYEQYF.

J is TRBJ1-1 and V is TRBV20-1; the D is unclear. V was pared by 4 bases and J by 3 bases, with 6 bases between. Looked up from germline, CDR1 is DFQATT and CDR2 is SNEGSKA (reference sequence). CDR3 size: 11 residues. CDR3 amino acids: CSAKRDTEAFF. The CDR3 nucleotides read TGCAGTGCTAAAAGGGACACTGAAGCTTTCTTT.

A remark on this clone: At one end, the junction sequence differs from germline, possibly due to a read error. The chain combines TRBV7-8 with TRBJ2-3, with D tentatively TRBD2 (5 bases). The germline CDR1 and CDR2 sequences are SGHVS and FQNEAQ. The CDR3 is 10 residues long. The CDR3 DNA is TGTGCCAGCAGCCCCGGGGTCGGTGATTTT. Translated, it gives CASSPGVGDF.

The CDR3 here is CASSGGSLETQYF. The DNA for the CDR3 is TGTGCCAGCAGCGGGGGCAGCTTAGAGACCCAGTACTTC. The genes are TRBV9 and TRBJ2-5, with D possibly matching TRBD1 (5 bases). With 3 bases removed from V and 4 bases from J, the gap between germline ends came to 10 bases. Germline V gives CDR1 SGDLS, CDR2 YYNGEE. The CDR3 runs 13 residues.

This sequence joins TRBV6-5 and TRBJ1-5, with no clear D. CDR3 size: 13 residues. Trimming pared 7 bases from V and 1 base from J, leaving 8 bases between. The V gene's germline CDR1 is MNHEY and CDR2 SVGAGI. The DNA for the CDR3 is TGTGCCAGCATGGTAGGGAGCAATCAGCCCCAGCATTTT. It codes for CASMVGSNQPQHF.

The chain has TRBV2 and TRBJ1-2; D ambiguous. The CDR3 contains 11 residues. Germline CDR1 SNHLY, CDR2 FYNNEI. V lost 7 bases, J lost 6 bases, and 9 bases lay in between. The DNA of the CDR3 is TGTGCCAGCACCCCAAGAGATGGCTACACCTTC. Protein: CASTPRDGYTF.

The chain carries TRBV15 and TRBJ2-1; D unresolved. Germline-derived CDR1 and CDR2 are LNHNV and YYDKDF (reference sequence). V lost 4 bases and J 5 bases, leaving 3 bases between the germline ends. This CDR3 has 11 residues. DNA of the CDR3: TGTGCCACCAGCACCCACAATGAGCAGTTCTTC. Amino acid sequence: CATSTHNEQFF.

The chain links TRBV18 to TRBJ2-3, with D possibly matching TRBD2 (6 bases). Trimming took 3 bases from V and 3 from J, leaving 13 bases between them. Germline lookup yields CDR1 KGHSH and CDR2 LQKENI. The CDR3 contains 15 residues. CDR3 in DNA: TGTGCCAGCTCACCGGGACTGCCCGCGACAGATACGCAGTATTTT. Its protein product is CASSPGLPATDTQYF. The full variable domain, with the rest looked up from reference TRBV18 and TRBJ2-3, is NAGVMQNPRHLVRRRGQEARLRCSPMKGHSHVYWYRQLPEEGLKFMVYLQKENIIDESGMPKERFSAEFPKEGPSILRIQQVVRGDSAAYFCASSPGLPATDTQYFGPGTRLTVL.

This chain uses TRBV2 with TRBJ1-1; possible D gene TRBD1, 6 bases. Germline CDR1 reads SNHLY; CDR2 reads FYNNEI. V was pared by 8 bases and J by 6 bases, with 16 bases between. This CDR3 is 13 amino acids long. CDR3 sequence reads: CASGKGGKAEAFF. For the CDR3, the DNA is TGTGCCAGCGGGAAAGGGGGGAAGGCTGAAGCTTTCTTT. Full variable domain (missing parts from reference TRBV2 and TRBJ1-1): EPEVTQTPSHQVTQMGQEVILRCVPISNHLYFYWYRQILGQKVEFLVSFYNNEISEKSEIFDDQFSVERPDGSNFTLKIRSTKLEDSAMYFCASGKGGKAEAFFGQGTRLTVV.

This clone was recorded once. DNA of the CDR3: TGTGCCAGTAGTGCGTGGGACACAACTAATTCACCCCTCCACTTT. It is translated as CASSAWDTTNSPLHF. The chain links TRBV19 to TRBJ1-6, with D possibly TRBD1 on 6 matching bases. V lost 5 bases to trimming and J lost 6 bases, with 14 bases between them. The germline gives CDR1 LNHDA, CDR2 SQIVND (reference sequence). The CDR3 contains 15 residues.

V and J are TRBV6-5 and TRBJ2-3, with D maybe TRBD2 (5 bases). V lost 7 bases to trimming and J lost 0 bases, with 14 bases between them. Germline CDR1 reads MNHEY; CDR2 reads SVGAGI. The CDR3 covers 15 residues. CDR3 sequence: CASKGSPGSTDTQYF. The CDR3 DNA reads as TGTGCCAGCAAGGGCAGTCCGGGGAGCACAGATACGCAGTATTTT.

The chain has TRBV7-3 and TRBJ2-3; the D call may be TRBD1 or TRBD2 (6 bases each). Germline V CDR1 and CDR2: SGHTA, FQGTGA. Trimming left V 1 base short and J 2 bases short, with 16 bases between. This CDR3 spans 17 amino acids. For the CDR3, the DNA is TGTGCCAGCAGCTTAAAGAGGGGGGCCTGGGACACAGATACGCAGTATTTT. The encoded protein is CASSLKRGAWDTDTQYF.

The chain is built from TRBV4-3 and TRBJ1-6, with TRBD1 matching 10 bases. Germline values: CDR1 LGHNA, CDR2 YSLEER. This CDR3 comprises 15 residues. V gave up 4 bases and J gave up 7 bases; unmatched junction bases: 4. CDR3 nucleotide sequence: TGCGCCAGCAGCCCCCTGGACAGGGGGAATTCACCCCTCCACTTT. It specifies CASSPLDRGNSPLHF.

This chain joins TRBV29-1 and TRBJ2-5, with TRBD2 identical over 7 bases. Germline CDR1 and CDR2: SQVTM and ANQGSEA. CDR3 length: 13 amino acids. The ends lost 3 bases at V and 5 bases at J; junction bases unmatched: 6. The CDR3 region is CSVEGGSGETQYF. The CDR3 DNA sequence: TGCAGCGTTGAGGGGGGGAGTGGGGAGACCCAGTACTTC.

The chain employs TRBV3-1 (or the pseudogene TRBV3-2) and TRBJ1-1; TRBD1 matches at 9 bases. The V segment lost 8 bases and the J segment 11 bases; nucleotides outside the gene matches: 18. This CDR3 spans 15 amino acids. Germline V gene lookup returns CDR1 LGHDT and CDR2 YNNKEL (reference sequence). The CDR3 is CASRSLEDRGSEAFF. The CDR3 DNA sequence: TGTGCCAGCCGATCCCTTGAGGACAGGGGATCGGAGGCTTTCTTT.

The chain is built from TRBV10-3 and TRBJ1-2; 11 bases align to TRBD1. Germline loops: CDR1 ENHRY, CDR2 SYGVKD. The junction had 11 bases not matched to a gene; V was cut back by 7 bases and J by 4 bases. This CDR3 spans 16 amino acids. This CDR3 reads CAIKPDRGREGYGYTF. The CDR3 bases are TGTGCCATCAAGCCGGACAGGGGGCGCGAGGGCTATGGCTACACCTTC.

The genes are TRBV5-1 and TRBJ1-2, with a weak D call TRBD1 (6 bases). The CDR3 spans 13 residues. Per germline, CDR1 SGHRS and CDR2 YFSETQ. V was shortened by 0 bases and J by 8 bases, with 11 bases between the two germline ends. The CDR3 region has the DNA TGCGCCAGCAGCTTGGCGTCAGGGGAAGGCTACACCTTC. It codes for CASSLASGEGYTF.

The J gene is TRBJ2-5, the V gene TRBV18; D possibly corresponds to TRBD2 (6 bases). Germline V gene lookup returns CDR1 KGHSH and CDR2 LQKENI. This CDR3 spans 15 amino acids. The V and J ends lost 3 bases and 2 bases respectively, with 13 bases between them. CDR3 DNA sequence: TGTGCCAGCTCACCTGACGCCAGCGGGCAAGAGACCCAGTACTTC. It specifies CASSPDASGQETQYF.